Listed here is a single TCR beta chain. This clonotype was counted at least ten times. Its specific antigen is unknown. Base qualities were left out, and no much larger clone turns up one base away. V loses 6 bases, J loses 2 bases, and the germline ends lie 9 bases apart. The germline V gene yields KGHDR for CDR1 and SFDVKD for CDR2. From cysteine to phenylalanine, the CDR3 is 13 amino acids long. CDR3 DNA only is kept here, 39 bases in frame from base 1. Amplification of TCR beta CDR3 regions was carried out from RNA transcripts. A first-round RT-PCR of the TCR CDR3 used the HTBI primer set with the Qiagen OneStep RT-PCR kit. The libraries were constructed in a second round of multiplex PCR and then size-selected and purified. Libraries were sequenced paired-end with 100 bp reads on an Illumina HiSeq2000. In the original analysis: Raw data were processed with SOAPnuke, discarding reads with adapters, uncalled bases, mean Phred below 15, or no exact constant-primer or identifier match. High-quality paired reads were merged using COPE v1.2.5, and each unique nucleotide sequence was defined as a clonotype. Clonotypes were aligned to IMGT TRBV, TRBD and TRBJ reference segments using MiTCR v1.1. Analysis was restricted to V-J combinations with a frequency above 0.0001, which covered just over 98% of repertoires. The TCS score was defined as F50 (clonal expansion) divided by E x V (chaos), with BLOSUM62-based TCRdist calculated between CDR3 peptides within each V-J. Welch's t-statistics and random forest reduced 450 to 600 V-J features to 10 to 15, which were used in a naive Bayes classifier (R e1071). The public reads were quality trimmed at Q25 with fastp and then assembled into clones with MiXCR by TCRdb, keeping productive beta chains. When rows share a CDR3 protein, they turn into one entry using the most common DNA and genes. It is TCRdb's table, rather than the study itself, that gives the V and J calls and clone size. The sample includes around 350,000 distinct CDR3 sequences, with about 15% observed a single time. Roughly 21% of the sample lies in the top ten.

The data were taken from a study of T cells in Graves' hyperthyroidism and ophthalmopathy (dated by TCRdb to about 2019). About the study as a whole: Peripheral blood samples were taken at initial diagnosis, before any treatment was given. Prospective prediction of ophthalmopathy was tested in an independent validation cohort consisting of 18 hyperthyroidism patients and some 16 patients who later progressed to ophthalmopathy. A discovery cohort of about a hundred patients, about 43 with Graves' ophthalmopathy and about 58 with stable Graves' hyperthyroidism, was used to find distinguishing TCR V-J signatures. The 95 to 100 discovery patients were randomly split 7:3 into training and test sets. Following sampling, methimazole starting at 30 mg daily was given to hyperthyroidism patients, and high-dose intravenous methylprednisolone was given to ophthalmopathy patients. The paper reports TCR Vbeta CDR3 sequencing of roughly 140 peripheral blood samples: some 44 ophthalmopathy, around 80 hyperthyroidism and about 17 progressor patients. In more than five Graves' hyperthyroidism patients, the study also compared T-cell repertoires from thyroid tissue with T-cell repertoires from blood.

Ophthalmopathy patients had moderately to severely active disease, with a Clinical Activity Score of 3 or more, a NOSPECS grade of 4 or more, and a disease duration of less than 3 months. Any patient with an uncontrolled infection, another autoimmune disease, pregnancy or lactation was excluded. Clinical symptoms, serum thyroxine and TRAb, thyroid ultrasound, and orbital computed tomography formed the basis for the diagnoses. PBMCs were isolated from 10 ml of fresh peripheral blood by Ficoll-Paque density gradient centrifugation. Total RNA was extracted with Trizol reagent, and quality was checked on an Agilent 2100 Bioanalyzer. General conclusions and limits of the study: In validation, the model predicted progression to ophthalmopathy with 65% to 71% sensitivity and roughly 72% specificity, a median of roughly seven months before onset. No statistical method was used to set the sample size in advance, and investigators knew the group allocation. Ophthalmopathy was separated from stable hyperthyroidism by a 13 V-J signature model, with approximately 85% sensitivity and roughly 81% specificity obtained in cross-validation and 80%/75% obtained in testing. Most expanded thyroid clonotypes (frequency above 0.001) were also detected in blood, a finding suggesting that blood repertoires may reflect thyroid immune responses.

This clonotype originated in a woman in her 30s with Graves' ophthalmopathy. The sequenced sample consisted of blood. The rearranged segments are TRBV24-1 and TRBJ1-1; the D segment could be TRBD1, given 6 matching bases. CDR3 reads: CATSKDRNTEAFF. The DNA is TGTGCCACCAGTAAGGACAGAAACACTGAAGCTTTCTTT.